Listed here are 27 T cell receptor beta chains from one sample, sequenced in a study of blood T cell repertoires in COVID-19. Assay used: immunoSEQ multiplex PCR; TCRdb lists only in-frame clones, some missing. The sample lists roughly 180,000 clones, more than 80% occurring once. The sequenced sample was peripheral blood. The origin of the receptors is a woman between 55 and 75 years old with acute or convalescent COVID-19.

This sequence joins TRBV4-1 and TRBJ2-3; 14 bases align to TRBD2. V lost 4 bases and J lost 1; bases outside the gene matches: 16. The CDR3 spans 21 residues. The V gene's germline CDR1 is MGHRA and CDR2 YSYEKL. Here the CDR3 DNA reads TGCGCCAGCAGCCTCCTACCCCGACTAGCGGGAGGGCAGGGAGGCACAGATACGCAGTATTTT. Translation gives CASSLLPRLAGGQGGTDTQYF.

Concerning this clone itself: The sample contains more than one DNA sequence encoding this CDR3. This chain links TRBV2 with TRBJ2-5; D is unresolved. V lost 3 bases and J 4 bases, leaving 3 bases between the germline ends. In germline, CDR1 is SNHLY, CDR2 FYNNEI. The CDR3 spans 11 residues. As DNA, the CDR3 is TGTGCCAGCAGTGACCGAGAGACCCAGTACTTC. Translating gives CASSDRETQYF.

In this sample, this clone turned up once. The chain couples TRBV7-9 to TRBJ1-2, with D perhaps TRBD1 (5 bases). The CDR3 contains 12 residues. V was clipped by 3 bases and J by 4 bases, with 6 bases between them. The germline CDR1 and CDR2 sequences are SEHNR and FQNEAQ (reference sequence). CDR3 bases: TGTGCCAGCAGCTTGACAGTCTATGGCTACACCTTC. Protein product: CASSLTVYGYTF. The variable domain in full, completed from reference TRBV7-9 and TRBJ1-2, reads DTGVSQNPRHKITKRGQNVTFRCDPISEHNRLYWYRQTLGQGPEFLTYFQNEAQLEKSRLLSDRFSAERPKGSFSTLEIQRTEQGDSAMYLCASSLTVYGYTFGSGTRLTVV.

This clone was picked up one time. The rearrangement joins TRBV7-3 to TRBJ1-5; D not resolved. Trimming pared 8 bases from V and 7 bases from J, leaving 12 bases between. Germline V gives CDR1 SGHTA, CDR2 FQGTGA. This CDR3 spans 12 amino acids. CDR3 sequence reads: CASRGTGQPQHF. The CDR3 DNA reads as TGTGCCAGCCGGGGAACTGGGCAGCCCCAGCATTTT.

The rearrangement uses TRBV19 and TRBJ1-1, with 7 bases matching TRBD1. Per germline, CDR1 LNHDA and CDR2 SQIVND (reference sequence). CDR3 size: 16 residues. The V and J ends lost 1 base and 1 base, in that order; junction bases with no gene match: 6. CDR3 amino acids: CASSIVKGTANTEAFF. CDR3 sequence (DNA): TGTGCCAGTAGTATAGTTAAAGGGACAGCGAACACTGAAGCTTTCTTT.

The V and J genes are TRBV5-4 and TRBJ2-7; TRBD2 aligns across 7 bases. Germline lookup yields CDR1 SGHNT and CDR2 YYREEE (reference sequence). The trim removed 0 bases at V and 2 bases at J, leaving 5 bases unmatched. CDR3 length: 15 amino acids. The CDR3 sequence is CASSLGSSGTYEQYF. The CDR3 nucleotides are TGTGCCAGCAGCTTGGGGTCTAGCGGAACCTACGAGCAGTACTTC.

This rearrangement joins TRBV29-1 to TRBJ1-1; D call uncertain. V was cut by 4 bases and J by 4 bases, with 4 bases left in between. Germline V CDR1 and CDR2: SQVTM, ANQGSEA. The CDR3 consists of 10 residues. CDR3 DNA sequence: TGCAGCGTTGGAGTCACTGAAGCTTTCTTT. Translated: CSVGVTEAFF.

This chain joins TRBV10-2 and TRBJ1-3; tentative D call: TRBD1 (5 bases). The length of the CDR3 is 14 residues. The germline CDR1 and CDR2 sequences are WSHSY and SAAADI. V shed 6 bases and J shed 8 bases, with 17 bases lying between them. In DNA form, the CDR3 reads TGCGCCAGCAGGAGGACCTCTCCAGGGTACACCATATATTTT. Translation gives CASRRTSPGYTIYF.

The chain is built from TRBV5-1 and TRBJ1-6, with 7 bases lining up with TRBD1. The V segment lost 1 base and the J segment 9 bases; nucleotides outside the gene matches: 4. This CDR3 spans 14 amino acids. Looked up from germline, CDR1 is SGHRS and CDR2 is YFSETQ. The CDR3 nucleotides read TGCGCCAGCAGCTTGACAGGGGACCGTTCACCCCTCCACTTT. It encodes CASSLTGDRSPLHF. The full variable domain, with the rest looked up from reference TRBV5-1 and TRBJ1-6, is KAGVTQTPRYLIKTRGQQVTLSCSPISGHRSVSWYQQTPGQGLQFLFEYFSETQRNKGNFPGRFSGRQFSNSRSEMNVSTLELGDSALYLCASSLTGDRSPLHFGNGTRLTVT.

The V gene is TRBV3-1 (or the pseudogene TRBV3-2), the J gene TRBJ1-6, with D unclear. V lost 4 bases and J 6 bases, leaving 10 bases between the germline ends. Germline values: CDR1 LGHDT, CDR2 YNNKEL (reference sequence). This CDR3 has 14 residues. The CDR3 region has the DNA TGTGCCAGCAGCCTCGACATGGGTAATTCACCCCTCCACTTT. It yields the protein CASSLDMGNSPLHF.

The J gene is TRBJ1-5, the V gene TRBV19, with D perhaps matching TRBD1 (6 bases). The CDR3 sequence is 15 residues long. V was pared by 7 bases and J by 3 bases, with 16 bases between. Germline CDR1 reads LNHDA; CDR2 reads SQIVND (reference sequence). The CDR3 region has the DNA TGTGCCAGTAACCCAGGGGCGGGTTCCAATCAGCCCCAGCATTTT. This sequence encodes CASNPGAGSNQPQHF.

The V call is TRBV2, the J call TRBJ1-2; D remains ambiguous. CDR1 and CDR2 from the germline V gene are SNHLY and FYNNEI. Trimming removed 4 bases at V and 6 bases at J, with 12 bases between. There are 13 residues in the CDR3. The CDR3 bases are TGTGCCAGCAGTGGGAGGGTAAGAGATGGCTACACCTTC. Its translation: CASSGRVRDGYTF.

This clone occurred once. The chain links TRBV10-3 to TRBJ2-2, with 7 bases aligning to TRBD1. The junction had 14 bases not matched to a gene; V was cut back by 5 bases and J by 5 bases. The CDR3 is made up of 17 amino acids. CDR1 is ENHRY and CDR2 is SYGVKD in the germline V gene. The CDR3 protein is CAISQTGTELLTGELFF. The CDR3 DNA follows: TGTGCCATCAGTCAAACCGGGACAGAGCTACTTACCGGGGAGCTGTTTTTT.

The CDR3 loop reads CASSLLLENQPQHF. CDR3 DNA sequence: TGTGCCAGCAGTTTATTGCTGGAGAATCAGCCCCAGCATTTT. The J gene is TRBJ1-5, the V gene TRBV28; no clear D. CDR3 length: 14 residues. The V gene's germline CDR1 is MDHEN and CDR2 SYDVKM. Trimming left V 1 base short and J 4 bases short, with 8 bases between. Variable domain in full (rest from reference TRBV28 and TRBJ1-5): DVKVTQSSRYLVKRTGEKVFLECVQDMDHENMFWYRQDPGLGLRLIYFSYDVKMKEKGDIPEGYSVSREKKERFSLILESASTNQTSMYLCASSLLLENQPQHFGDGTRLSIL.

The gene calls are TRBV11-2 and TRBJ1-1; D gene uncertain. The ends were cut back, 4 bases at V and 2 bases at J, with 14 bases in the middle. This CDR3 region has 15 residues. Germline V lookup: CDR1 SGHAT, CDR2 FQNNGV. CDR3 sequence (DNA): TGTGCCAGCAGCTCCCGGCAGGACTTTAACACTGAAGCTTTCTTT. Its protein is CASSSRQDFNTEAFF.

The CDR3 region is CASSLPRENTGELFF. The DNA for the CDR3 is TGCGCCAGCAGCTTGCCCCGGGAAAACACCGGGGAGCTGTTTTTT. This rearrangement joins TRBV5-1 to TRBJ2-2; the D gene is possibly TRBD2 (5 bases). Germline assignment: CDR1 SGHRS and CDR2 YFSETQ. CDR3 length: 15 amino acids. Trimming removed 1 base from V and 2 bases from J, with 9 bases in between.

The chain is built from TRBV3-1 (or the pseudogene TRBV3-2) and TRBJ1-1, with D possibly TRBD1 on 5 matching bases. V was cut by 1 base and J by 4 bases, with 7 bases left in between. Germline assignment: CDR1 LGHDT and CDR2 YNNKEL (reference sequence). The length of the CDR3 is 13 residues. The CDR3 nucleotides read TGTGCCAGCAGCCAAGTCGGGGGCACTGAAGCTTTCTTT. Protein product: CASSQVGGTEAFF.

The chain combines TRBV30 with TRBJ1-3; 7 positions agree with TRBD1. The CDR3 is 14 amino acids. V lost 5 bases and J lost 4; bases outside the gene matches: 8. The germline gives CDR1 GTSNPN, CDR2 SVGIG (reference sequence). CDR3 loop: CAWGDRGSGNTIYF. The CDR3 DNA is TGTGCCTGGGGGGACAGAGGTTCAGGAAACACCATATATTTT.

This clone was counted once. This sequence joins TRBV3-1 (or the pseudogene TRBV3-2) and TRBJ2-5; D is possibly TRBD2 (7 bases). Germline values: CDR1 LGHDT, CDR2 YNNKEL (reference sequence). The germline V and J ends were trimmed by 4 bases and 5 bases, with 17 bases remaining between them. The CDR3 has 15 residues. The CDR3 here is CASSPPAGTRETQYF. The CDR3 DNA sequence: TGTGCCAGCAGCCCTCCAGCGGGGACACGGGAGACCCAGTACTTC.

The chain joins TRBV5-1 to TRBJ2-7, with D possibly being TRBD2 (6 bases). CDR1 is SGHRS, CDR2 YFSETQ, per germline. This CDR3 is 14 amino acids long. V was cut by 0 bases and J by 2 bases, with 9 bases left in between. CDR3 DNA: TGCGCCAGCAGCTTGGGGCGGGGTCCCTACGAGCAGTACTTC. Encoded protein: CASSLGRGPYEQYF.

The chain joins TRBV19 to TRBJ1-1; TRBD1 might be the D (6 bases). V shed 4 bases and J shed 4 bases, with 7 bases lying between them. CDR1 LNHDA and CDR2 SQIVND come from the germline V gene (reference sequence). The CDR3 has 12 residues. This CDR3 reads CASSNRVTEAFF. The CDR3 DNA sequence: TGTGCCAGTAGTAACAGGGTCACTGAAGCTTTCTTT. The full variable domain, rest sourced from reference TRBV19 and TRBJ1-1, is DGGITQSPKYLFRKEGQNVTLSCEQNLNHDAMYWYRQDPGQGLRLIYYSQIVNDFQKGDIAEGYSVSREKKESFPLTVTSAQKNPTAFYLCASSNRVTEAFFGQGTRLTVV.

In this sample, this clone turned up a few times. The chain's CDR3 is CASSPGTSGTYNEQFF. The CDR3 region has the DNA TGTGCCAGCTCACCGGGGACTAGCGGGACCTACAATGAGCAGTTCTTC. The V call is TRBV18, the J call TRBJ2-1; 13 bases agree with TRBD2. The V and J ends lost 3 bases and 2 bases, in that order; junction bases with no gene match: 1. The V gene's germline CDR1 is KGHSH and CDR2 LQKENI. The CDR3 is 16 amino acids.

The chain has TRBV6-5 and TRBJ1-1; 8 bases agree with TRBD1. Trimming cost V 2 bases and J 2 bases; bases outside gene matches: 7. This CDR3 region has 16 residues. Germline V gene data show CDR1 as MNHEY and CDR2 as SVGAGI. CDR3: CASSYRRTGSNTEAFF. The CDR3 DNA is TGTGCCAGCAGTTACAGGCGGACAGGGTCTAACACTGAAGCTTTCTTT.

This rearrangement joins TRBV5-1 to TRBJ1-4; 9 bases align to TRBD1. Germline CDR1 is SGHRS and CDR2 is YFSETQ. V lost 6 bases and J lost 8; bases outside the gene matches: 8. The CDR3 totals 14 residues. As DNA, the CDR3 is TGCGCCAGCAAATCCGGGACAGGGACCGAAAAACTGTTTTTT. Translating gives CASKSGTGTEKLFF.

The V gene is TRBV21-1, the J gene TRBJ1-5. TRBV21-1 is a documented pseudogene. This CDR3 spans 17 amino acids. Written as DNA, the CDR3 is TGTGCCAGCAGCAAAGAACTGGGGGGTCGCGGCAATCAGCCCCAGCATTTT. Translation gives CASSKELGGRGNQPQHF.

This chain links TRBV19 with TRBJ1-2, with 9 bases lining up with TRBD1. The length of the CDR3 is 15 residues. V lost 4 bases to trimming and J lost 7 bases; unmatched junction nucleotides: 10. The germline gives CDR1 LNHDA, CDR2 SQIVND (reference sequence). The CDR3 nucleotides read TGTGCCAGTAGTACCGGGACAGGGCAAGGAGTTGGCTACACCTTC. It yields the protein CASSTGTGQGVGYTF.

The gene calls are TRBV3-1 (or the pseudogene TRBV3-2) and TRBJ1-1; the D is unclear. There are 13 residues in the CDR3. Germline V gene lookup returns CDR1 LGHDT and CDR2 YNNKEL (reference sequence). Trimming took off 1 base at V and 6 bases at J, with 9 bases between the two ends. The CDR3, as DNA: TGTGCCAGCAGCCAAGTAACAGACGCTGAAGCTTTCTTT. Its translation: CASSQVTDAEAFF.